The sequence of this T cell receptor beta chain was determined in a study of response to subunit inactivated influenza vaccine. Study observations and caveats: Few new T cells, the authors suggested, are recruited by each seasonal influenza vaccination.

The CDR3 is made up of 15 amino acids. V was cut by 6 bases and J by 1 base, with 13 bases left in between. Germline V gene data show CDR1 as ENHRY and CDR2 as SYGVKD. Each CDR3 protein gets one entry after TCRdb re-called the RT-PCR reads with MiXCR. The sample includes 150,000 to 200,000 distinct CDR3 sequences, roughly 8.7% of them seen just once. Details on this clonotype: Its specificity is not known.

The sequencing used non-naive T cells sorted from PBMCs, collected on the day of vaccination. This chain connects TRBV10-3 to TRBJ1-5; D perhaps matches TRBD1 (5 bases). The receptor's source is a middle-aged man who received an inactivated influenza vaccine. CDR3 in DNA: TGTGCCATCAGGGGGGGACTGGAGAGCAATCAGCCCCAGCATTTT. Its protein product is CAIRGGLESNQPQHF.